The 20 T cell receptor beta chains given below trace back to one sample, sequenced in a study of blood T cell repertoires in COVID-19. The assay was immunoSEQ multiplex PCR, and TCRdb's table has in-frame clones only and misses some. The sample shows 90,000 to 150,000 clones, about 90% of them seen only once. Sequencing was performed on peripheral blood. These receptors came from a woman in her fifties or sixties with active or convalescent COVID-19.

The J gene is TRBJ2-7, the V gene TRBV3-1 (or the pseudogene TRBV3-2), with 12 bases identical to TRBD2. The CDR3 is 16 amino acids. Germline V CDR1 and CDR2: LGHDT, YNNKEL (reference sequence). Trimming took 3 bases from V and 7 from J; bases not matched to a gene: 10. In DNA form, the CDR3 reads TGTGCCAGCAGCCATATCGGACTAGCGGGAATGGGGGAGCAGTACTTC. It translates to CASSHIGLAGMGEQYF.

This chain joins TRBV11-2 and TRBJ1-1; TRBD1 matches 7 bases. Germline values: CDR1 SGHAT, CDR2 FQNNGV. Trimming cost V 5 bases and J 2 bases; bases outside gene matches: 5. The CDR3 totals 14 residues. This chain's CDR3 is CASSLQGGNTEAFF. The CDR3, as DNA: TGTGCCAGCAGCCTCCAGGGGGGTAACACTGAAGCTTTCTTT.

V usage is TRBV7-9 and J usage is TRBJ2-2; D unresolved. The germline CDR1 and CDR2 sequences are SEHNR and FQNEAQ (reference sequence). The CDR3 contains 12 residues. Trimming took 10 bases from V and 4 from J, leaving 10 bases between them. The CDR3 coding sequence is TGTGCCACCCCGGTCCCCACCGGGGAGCTGTTTTTT. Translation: CATPVPTGELFF. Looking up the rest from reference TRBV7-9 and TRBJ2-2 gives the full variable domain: DTGVSQNPRHKITKRGQNVTFRCDPISEHNRLYWYRQTLGQGPEFLTYFQNEAQLEKSRLLSDRFSAERPKGSFSTLEIQRTEQGDSAMYLCATPVPTGELFFGEGSRLTVL.

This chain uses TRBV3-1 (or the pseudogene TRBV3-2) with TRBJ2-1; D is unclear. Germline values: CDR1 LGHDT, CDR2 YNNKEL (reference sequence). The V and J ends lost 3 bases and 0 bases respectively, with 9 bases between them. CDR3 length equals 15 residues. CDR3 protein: CASSQAGSSYNEQFF. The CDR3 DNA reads TGTGCCAGCAGCCAGGCAGGATCCTCCTACAATGAGCAGTTCTTC.

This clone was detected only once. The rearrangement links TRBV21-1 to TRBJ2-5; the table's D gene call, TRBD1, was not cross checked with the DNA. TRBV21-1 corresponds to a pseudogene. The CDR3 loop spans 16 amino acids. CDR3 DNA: TGTGCCAGCAGCAAATGGCACAGGGTAGAATGGGAGACCCAGTACTTC. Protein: CASSKWHRVEWETQYF.

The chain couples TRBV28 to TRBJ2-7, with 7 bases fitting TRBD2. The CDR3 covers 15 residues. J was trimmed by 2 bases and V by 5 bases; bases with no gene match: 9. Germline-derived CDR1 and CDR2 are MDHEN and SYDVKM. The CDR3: CASSPETGGTYEQYF. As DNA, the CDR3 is TGTGCCAGCAGTCCCGAGACCGGGGGGACCTACGAGCAGTACTTC. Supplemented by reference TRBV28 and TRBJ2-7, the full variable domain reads DVKVTQSSRYLVKRTGEKVFLECVQDMDHENMFWYRQDPGLGLRLIYFSYDVKMKEKGDIPEGYSVSREKKERFSLILESASTNQTSMYLCASSPETGGTYEQYFGPGTRLTVT.

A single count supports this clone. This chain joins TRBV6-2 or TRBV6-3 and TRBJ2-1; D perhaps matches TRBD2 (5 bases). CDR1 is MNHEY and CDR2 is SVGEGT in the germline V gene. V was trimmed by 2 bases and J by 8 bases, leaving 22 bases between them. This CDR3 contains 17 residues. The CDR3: CASSYEPDRGSRDEQFF. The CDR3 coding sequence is TGTGCCAGCAGTTACGAGCCGGACCGAGGTTCGAGGGATGAGCAGTTCTTC.

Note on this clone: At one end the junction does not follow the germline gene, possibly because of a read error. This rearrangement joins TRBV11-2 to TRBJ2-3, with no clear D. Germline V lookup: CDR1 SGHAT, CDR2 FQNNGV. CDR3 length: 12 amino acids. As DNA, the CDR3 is TGTGCCAGCAGCCTAGATATCTATACGCAGTATTTT. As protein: CASSLDIYTQYF.

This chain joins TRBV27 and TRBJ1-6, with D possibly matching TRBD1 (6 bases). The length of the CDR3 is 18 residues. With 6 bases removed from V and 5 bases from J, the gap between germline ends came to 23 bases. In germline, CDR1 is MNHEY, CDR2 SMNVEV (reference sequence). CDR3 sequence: CASRKDATPGQNNSPLHF. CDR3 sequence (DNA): TGTGCCAGCAGGAAGGACGCAACACCGGGACAAAATAATTCACCCCTCCACTTT.

The CDR3 nucleotides read TGTGCCAGCACCACAGGGTACAATCAGCCCCAGCATTTT. This codes for CASTTGYNQPQHF. The chain combines TRBV7-2 with TRBJ1-5, with D tentatively TRBD1 (6 bases). The CDR3 is 13 amino acids. Per the germline V gene, CDR1 is SGHTA and CDR2 is FQGNSA. Trimming shortened V by 7 bases and J by 3 bases, and 10 bases separated the two germline ends.

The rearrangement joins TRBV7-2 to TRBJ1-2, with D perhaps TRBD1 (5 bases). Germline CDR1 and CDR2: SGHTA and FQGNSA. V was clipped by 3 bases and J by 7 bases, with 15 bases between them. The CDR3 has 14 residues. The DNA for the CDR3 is TGTGCCAGCAGCTTCCGCGGGACGTTAGGTGGCTACACCTTC. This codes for CASSFRGTLGGYTF.

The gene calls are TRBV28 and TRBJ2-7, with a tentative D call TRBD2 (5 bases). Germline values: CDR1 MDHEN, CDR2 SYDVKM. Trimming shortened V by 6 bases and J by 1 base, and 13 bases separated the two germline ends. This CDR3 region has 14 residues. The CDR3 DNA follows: TGTGCCAGCAGATCCCGGACTGGGTCCTACGAGCAGTACTTC. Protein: CASRSRTGSYEQYF.

Written as DNA, the CDR3 is TGCAGCGTTGGAGCCGGGACAGGGGGCGAAAAACTGTTTTTT. Protein product: CSVGAGTGGEKLFF. V gene TRBV29-1 combines with J gene TRBJ1-4, with TRBD1 identical over 12 bases. The germline V gene encodes CDR1 SQVTM and CDR2 ANQGSEA. This CDR3 is 14 amino acids long. Germline trimming cut 4 bases from V and 8 bases from J; bases unmatched to any gene: 5. The whole variable domain, filled in from reference TRBV29-1 and TRBJ1-4, reads SAVISQKPSRDICQRGTSLTIQCQVDSQVTMMFWYRQQPGQSLTLIATANQGSEATYESGFVIDKFPISRPNLTFSTLTVSNMSPEDSSIYLCSVGAGTGGEKLFFGSGTQLSVL.

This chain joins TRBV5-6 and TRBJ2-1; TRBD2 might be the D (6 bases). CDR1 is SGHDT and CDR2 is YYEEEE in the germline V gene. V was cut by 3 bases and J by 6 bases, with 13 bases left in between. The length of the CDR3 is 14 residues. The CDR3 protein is CASSYGYGGNEQFF. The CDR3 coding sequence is TGTGCCAGCAGCTATGGCTACGGGGGCAATGAGCAGTTCTTC.

The CDR3 bases are TGTGCCTGGAGTGGACTAGGACAGGGGGCAATAAGAGCTTTCTTT. It codes for CAWSGLGQGAIRAFF. The chain carries TRBV30 and TRBJ1-1; the match to TRBD1 covers 11 bases. Germline values: CDR1 GTSNPN, CDR2 SVGIG (reference sequence). The CDR3 is 15 amino acids. V was clipped by 1 base and J by 10 bases; unmatched bases: 11.

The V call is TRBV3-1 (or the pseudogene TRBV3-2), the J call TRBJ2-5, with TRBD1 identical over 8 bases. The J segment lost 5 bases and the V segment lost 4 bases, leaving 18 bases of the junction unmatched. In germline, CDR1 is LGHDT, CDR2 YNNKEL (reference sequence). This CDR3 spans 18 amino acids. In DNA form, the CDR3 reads TGTGCCAGCAGCCCTTGGCAGGGGGCGGGGATTGCGGGGGAGACCCAGTACTTC. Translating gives CASSPWQGAGIAGETQYF.

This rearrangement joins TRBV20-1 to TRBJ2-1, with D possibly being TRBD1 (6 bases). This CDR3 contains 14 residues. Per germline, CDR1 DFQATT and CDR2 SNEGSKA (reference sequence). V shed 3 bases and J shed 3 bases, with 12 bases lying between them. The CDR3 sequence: CSASYRDNYNEQFF. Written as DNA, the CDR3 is TGCAGTGCTAGTTACAGGGATAACTACAATGAGCAGTTCTTC.

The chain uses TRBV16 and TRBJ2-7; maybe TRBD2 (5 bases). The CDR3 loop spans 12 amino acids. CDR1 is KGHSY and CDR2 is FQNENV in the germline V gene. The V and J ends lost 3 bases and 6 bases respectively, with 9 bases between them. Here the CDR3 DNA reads TGTGCCAGCAGCCATACGGGGTCCGAGCAGTACTTC. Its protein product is CASSHTGSEQYF.

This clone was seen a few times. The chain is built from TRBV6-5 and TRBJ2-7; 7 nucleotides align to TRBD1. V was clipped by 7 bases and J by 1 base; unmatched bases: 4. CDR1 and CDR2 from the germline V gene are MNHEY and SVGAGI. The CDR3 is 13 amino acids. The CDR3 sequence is CASMSGQSYEQYF. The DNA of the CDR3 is TGTGCCAGCATGTCGGGACAGTCCTACGAGCAGTACTTC.

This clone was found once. The CDR3 is CASSVSGHKETQYF. CDR3 nucleotide sequence: TGTGCCAGCAGCGTTAGCGGTCATAAAGAGACCCAGTACTTC. The chain joins TRBV9 to TRBJ2-5; TRBD2 might be the D (6 bases). CDR1 is SGDLS and CDR2 is YYNGEE in the germline V gene. The V gene lost 2 bases and the J gene lost 3 bases, with 11 bases spanning the gap. The CDR3 is 14 residues long. The entire variable domain, with the rest obtained from reference TRBV9 and TRBJ2-5, is as follows: DSGVTQTPKHLITATGQRVTLRCSPRSGDLSVYWYQQSLDQGLQFLIQYYNGEERAKGNILERFSAQQFPDLHSELNLSSLELGDSALYFCASSVSGHKETQYFGPGTRLLVL.